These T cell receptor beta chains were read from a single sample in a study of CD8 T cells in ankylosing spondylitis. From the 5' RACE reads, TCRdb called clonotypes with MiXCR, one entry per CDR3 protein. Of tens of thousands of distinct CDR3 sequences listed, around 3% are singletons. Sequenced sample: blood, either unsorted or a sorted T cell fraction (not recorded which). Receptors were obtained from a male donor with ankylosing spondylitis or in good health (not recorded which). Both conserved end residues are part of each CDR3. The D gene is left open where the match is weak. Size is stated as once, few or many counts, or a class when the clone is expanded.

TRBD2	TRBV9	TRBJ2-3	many	CASSTTSADTQYF	TGTGCCAGCAGTACGACTAGCGCAGATACGCAGTATTTT
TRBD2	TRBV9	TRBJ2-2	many	CASSPGGAGATNTGELFF	TGTGCCAGCAGCCCGGGGGGGGCGGGGGCCACGAACACCGGGGAGCTGTTTTTT
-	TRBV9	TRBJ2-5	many	CASSGDRREGETQYF	TGTGCCAGCAGCGGAGACAGGCGTGAAGGGGAGACCCAGTACTTC
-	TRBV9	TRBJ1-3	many	CASSVSPMDSGNTIYF	TGTGCCAGCAGCGTATCCCCGATGGACTCTGGAAACACCATATATTTT
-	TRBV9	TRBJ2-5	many	CASSPGGGVQETQYF	TGTGCCAGCAGCCCCGGAGGGGGTGTCCAAGAGACCCAGTACTTC
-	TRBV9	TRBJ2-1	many	CASSAGPGNVEQFF	TGTGCCAGCAGCGCCGGGCCAGGTAACGTTGAGCAGTTCTTC
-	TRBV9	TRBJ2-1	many	CASSAQTGSYNEQFF	TGTGCCAGCAGCGCCCAGACTGGTTCCTACAATGAGCAGTTCTTC
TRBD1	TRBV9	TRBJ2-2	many	CASSAWTGGGGELFF	TGTGCCAGCAGCGCCTGGACAGGGGGTGGCGGGGAGCTGTTTTTT
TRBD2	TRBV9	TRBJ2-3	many	CASSVPSGASTDTQYF	TGTGCCAGCAGCGTACCTAGCGGGGCTAGCACAGATACGCAGTATTTT
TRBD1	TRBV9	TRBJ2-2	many	CASSVERQGRNTGELFF	TGTGCCAGCAGCGTAGAAAGACAGGGTAGGAACACCGGGGAGCTGTTTTTT
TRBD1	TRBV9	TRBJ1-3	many	CASSSTGGGNTIYF	TGTGCCAGCAGCTCGACAGGGGGCGGAAACACCATATATTTT
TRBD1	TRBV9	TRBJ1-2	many	CASSAPGTGFGYTF	TGTGCCAGCAGCGCCCCCGGGACAGGGTTTGGCTACACCTTC
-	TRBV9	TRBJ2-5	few	CASSVERLHGTQYF	TGTGCCAGCAGCGTAGAAAGACTACATGGTACCCAGTACTTC
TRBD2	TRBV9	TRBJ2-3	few	CASSLRTGTSGGAVDTQYF	TGTGCCAGCAGCCTTCGAACCGGGACTAGCGGGGGGGCGGTAGATACGCAGTATTTT
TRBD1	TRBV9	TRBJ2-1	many	CASSVSSGTGLWEQFF	TGTGCCAGCAGCGTGTCTTCCGGGACAGGCCTCTGGGAGCAGTTCTTC
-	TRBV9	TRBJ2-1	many	CASSVDEGNEQFF	TGTGCCAGCAGCGTAGATGAGGGCAATGAGCAGTTCTTC
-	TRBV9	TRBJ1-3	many	CASSVAPGGGNTIYF	TGTGCCAGCAGCGTAGCTCCGGGAGGGGGAAACACCATATATTTT
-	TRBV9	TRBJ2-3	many	CASSVEPPPDTQYF	TGTGCCAGCAGCGTAGAGCCGCCCCCAGATACGCAGTATTTT
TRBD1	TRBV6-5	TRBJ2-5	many	CASSSSRTGGGETQYF	TGTGCCAGCAGTTCATCGCGGACAGGGGGCGGGGAGACCCAGTACTTC
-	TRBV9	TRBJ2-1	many	CASSVAGALINSYNEQFF	TGTGCCAGCAGCGTAGCGGGAGCCCTAATCAACTCCTACAATGAGCAGTTCTTC